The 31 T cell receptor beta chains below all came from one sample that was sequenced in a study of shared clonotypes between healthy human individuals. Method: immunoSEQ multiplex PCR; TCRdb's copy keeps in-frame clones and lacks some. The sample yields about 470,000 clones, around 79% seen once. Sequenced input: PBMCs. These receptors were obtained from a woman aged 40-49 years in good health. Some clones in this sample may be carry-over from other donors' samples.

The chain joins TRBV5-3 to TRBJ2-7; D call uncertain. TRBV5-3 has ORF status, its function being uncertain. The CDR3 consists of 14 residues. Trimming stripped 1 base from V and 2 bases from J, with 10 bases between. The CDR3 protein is CARSLPGRAYEQYF. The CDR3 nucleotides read TGTGCCAGAAGCTTGCCAGGTAGGGCCTACGAGCAGTACTTC.

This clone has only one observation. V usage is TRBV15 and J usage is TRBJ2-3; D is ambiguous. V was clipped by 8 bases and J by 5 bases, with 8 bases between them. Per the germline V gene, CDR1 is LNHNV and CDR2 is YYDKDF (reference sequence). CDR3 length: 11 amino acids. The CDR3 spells CATDPVDTQYF. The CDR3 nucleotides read TGTGCCACCGATCCCGTAGATACGCAGTATTTT. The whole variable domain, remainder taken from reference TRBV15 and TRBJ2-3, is DAMVIQNPRYQVTQFGKPVTLSCSQTLNHNVMYWYQQKSSQAPKLLFHYYDKDFNNEADTPDNFQSRRPNTSFCFLDIRSPGLGDTAMYLCATDPVDTQYFGPGTRLTVL.

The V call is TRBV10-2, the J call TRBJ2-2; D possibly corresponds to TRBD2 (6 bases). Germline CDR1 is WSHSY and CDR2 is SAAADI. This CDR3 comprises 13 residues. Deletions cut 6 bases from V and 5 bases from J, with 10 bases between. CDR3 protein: CASSSGRTGELFF. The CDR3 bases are TGCGCCAGCAGCTCGGGGAGGACCGGGGAGCTGTTTTTT.

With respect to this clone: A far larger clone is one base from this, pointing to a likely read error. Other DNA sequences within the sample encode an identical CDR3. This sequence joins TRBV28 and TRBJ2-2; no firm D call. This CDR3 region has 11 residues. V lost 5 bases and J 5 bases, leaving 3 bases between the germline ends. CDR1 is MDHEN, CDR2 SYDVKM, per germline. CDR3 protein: CASSLTGELFF. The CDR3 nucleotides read TGTGCCAGCAGTCTAACCGGGGAGCTGTTTTTT.

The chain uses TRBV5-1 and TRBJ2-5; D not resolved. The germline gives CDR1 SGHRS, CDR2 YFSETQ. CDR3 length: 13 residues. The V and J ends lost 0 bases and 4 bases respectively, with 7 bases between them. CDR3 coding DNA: TGCGCCAGCAGCTTGGCTGCCAGAGAGACCCAGTACTTC. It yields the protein CASSLAARETQYF.

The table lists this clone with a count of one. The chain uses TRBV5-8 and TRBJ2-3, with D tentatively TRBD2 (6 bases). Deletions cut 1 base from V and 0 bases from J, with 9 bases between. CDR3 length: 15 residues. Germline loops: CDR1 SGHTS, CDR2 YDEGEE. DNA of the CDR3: TGTGCCAGCAGCTTGATCGGGGGAAGCACAGATACGCAGTATTTT. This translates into CASSLIGGSTDTQYF. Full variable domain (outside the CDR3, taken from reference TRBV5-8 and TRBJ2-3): EAGVTQSPTHLIKTRGQQATLRCSPISGHTSVYWYQQALGLGLQFLLWYDEGEERNRGNFPPRFSGRQFPNYSSELNVNALELEDSALYLCASSLIGGSTDTQYFGPGTRLTVL.

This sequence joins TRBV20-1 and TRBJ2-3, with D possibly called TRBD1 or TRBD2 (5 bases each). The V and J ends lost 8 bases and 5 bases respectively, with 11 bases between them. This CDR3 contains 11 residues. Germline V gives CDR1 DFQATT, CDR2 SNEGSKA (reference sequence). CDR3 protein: CSPGAEDTQYF. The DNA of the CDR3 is TGCAGTCCCGGGGCCGAAGATACGCAGTATTTT.

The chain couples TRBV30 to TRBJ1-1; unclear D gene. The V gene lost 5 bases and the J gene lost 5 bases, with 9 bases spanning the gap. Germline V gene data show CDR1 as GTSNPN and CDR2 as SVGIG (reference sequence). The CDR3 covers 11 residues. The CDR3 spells CAWSTRTEAFF. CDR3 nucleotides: TGTGCCTGGTCTACGAGGACTGAAGCTTTCTTT.

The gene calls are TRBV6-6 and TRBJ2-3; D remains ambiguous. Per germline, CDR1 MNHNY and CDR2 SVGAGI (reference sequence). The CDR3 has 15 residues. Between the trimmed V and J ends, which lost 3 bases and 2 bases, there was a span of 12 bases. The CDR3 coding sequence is TGTGCCAGCAGTTATAATGAACAGATCACAGATACGCAGTATTTT. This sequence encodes CASSYNEQITDTQYF.

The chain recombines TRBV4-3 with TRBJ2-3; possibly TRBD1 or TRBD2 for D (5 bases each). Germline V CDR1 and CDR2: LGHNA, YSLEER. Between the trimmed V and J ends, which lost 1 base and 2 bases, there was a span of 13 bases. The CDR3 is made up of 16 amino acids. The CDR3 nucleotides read TGCGCCAGCAGCCAAGGAGCAAGCGGACACACAGATACGCAGTATTTT. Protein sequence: CASSQGASGHTDTQYF.

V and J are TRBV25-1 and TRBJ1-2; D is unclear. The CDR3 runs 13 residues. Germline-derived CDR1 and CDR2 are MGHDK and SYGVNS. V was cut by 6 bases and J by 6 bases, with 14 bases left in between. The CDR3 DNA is TGTGCCAGCAGGGGCGGTCCAGCGGATGGCTACACCTTC. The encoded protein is CASRGGPADGYTF.

Here the CDR3 DNA reads TGTGCCAGCAGCTTTTCGGCGGAAGAGACCCAGTACTTC. This encodes CASSFSAEETQYF. The V and J genes are TRBV7-2 and TRBJ2-5; D not certain. Germline V lookup: CDR1 SGHTA, CDR2 FQGNSA. The length of the CDR3 is 13 residues. V was shortened by 3 bases and J by 3 bases, with 8 bases between the two germline ends. Drawing the rest from reference TRBV7-2 and TRBJ2-5, the complete variable domain is GAGVSQSPSNKVTEKGKDVELRCDPISGHTALYWYRQSLGQGLEFLIYFQGNSAPDKSGLPSDRFSAERTGGSVSTLTIQRTQQEDSAVYLCASSFSAEETQYFGPGTRLLVL.

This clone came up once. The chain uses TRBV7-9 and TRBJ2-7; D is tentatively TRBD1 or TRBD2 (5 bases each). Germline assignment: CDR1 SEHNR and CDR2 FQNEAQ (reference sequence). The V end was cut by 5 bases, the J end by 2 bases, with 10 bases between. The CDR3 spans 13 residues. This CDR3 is CASSLGTPYEQYF. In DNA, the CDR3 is TGTGCCAGCAGCCTTGGGACCCCCTACGAGCAGTACTTC.

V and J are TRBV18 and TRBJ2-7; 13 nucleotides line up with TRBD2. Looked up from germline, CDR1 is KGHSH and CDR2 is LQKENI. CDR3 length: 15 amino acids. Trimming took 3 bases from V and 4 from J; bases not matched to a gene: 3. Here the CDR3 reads CASSPRTSGSYEQYF. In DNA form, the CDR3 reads TGTGCCAGCTCACCCAGGACTAGCGGGAGTTACGAGCAGTACTTC.

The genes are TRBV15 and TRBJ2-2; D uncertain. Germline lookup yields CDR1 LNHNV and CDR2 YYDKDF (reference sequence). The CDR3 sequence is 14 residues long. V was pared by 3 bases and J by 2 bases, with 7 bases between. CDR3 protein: CATSRDLNTGELFF. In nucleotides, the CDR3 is TGTGCCACCAGCAGGGACCTAAACACCGGGGAGCTGTTTTTT.

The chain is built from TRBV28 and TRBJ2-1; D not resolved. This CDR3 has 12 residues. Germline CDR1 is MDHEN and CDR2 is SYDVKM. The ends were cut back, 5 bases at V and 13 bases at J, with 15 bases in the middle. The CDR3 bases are TGTGCCAGCAGTATCCGGGTCGACCTACAGTTCTTC. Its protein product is CASSIRVDLQFF.

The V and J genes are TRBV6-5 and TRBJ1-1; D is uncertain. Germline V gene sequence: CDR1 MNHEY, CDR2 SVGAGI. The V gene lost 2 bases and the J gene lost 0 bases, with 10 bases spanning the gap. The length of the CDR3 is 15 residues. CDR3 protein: CASSYNRLMNTEAFF. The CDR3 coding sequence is TGTGCCAGCAGTTACAATCGTCTCATGAACACTGAAGCTTTCTTT.

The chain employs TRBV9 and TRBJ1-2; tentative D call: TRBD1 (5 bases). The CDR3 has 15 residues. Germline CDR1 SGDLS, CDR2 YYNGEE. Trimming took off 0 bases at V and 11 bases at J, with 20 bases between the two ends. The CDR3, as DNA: TGTGCCAGCAGCGTAGCTCTTCAGGGCCCTATAGGGTACACCTTC. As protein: CASSVALQGPIGYTF.

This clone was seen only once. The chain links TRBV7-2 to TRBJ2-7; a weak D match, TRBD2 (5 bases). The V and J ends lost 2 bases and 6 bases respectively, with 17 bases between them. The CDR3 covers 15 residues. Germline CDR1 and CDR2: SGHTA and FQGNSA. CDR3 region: CASSLRWASSGEQYF. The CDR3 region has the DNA TGTGCCAGCAGCTTAAGATGGGCTAGCTCAGGCGAGCAGTACTTC.

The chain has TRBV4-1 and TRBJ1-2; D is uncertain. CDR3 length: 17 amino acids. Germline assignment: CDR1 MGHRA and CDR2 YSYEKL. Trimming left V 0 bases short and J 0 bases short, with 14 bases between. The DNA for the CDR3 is TGCGCCAGCAGCCAAGAATTCCAACAACTAGCTAACTATGGCTACACCTTC. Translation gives CASSQEFQQLANYGYTF.

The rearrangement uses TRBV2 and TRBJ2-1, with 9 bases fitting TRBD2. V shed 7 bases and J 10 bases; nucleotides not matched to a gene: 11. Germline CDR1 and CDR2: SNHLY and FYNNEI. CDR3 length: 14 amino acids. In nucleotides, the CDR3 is TGTGCCAGCACCATTAGCGGGAGCCGCTTCGAGCAGTTCTTC. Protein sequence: CASTISGSRFEQFF.

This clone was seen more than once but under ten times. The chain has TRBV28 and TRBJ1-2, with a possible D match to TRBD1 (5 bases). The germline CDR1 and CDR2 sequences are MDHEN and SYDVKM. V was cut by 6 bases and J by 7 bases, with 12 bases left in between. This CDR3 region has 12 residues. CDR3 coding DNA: TGTGCCAGCAGGGGCAGGGTTGCTGGCTACACCTTC. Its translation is CASRGRVAGYTF.

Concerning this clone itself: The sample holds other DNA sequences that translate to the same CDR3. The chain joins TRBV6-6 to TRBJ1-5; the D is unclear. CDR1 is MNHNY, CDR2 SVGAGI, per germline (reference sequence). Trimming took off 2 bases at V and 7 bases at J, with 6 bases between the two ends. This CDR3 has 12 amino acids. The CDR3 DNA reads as TGTGCCAGCAGTTACAGTGCCCAGCCCCAGCATTTT. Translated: CASSYSAQPQHF.

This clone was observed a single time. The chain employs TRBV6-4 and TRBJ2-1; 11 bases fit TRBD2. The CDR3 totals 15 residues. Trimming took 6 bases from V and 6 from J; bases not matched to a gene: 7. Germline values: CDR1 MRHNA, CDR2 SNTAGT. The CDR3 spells CASSLETSGSNEQFF. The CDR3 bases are TGTGCCAGCAGCCTTGAAACTAGCGGGAGCAATGAGCAGTTCTTC.

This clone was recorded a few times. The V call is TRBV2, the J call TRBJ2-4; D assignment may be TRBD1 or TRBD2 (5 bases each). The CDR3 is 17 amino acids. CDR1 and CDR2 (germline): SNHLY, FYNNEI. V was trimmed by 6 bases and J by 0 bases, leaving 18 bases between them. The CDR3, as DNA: TGTGCCAGCAGCCTACAGGCCTACGGGGTAGCCAAAAACATTCAGTACTTC. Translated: CASSLQAYGVAKNIQYF.

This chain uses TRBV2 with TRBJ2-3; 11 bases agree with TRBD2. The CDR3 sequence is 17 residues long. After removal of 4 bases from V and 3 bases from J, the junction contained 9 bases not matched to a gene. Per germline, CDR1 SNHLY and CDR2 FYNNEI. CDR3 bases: TGTGCCAGCAGTGTGGTAGCGGGAGGGCCGGTGACAGATACGCAGTATTTT. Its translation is CASSVVAGGPVTDTQYF.

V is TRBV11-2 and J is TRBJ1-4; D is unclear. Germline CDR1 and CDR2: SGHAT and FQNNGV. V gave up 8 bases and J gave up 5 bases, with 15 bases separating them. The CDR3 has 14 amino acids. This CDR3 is CASGRALTNEKLFF. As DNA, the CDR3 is TGTGCCAGCGGTAGGGCGCTCACGAATGAAAAACTGTTTTTT.

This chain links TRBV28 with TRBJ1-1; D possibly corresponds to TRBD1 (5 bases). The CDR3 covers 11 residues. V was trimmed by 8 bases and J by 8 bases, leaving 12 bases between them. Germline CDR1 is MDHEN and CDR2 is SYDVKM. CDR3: CASEGRREAFF. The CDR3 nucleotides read TGTGCCAGCGAGGGACGGAGAGAAGCTTTCTTT.

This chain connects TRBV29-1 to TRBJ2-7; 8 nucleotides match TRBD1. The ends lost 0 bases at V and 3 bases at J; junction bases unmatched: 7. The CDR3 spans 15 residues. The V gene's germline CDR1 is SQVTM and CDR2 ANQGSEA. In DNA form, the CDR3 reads TGCAGCGTTGAAGAAGGACAGGGTGGTCACTACGAGCAGTACTTC. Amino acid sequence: CSVEEGQGGHYEQYF.

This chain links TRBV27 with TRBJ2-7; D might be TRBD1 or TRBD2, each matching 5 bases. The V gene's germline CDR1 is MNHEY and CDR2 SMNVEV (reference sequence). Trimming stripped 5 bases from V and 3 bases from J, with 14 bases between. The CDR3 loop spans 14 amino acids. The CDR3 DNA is TGTGCCAGCAGTCTCGGGACGGGGTTCTACGAGCAGTACTTC. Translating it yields CASSLGTGFYEQYF.

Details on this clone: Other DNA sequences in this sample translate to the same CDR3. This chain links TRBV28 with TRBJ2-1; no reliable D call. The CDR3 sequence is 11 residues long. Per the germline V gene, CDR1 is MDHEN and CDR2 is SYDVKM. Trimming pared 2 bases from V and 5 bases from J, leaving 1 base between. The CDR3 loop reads CASSLNNEQFF. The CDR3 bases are TGTGCCAGCAGTTTAAACAATGAGCAGTTCTTC.